The following is a TCR beta chain sequence with its context. Profiled with immunoSEQ multiplex PCR; TCRdb holds only in-frame clones, not every one. Here the sample spans about 380,000 clones, approximately 95% being singletons. The source of the sample is a study of shared T cell receptors in the human thymus. Trimming at V came to 5 bases and at J to 8 bases, leaving 10 bases not matched to a gene. This CDR3 comprises 15 residues. Germline assignment: CDR1 SEHNR and CDR2 FQNEAQ (reference sequence). The chain carries TRBV7-9 and TRBJ1-2, with TRBD1 identical over 11 bases. The clonotype comes from a human donor. The material sequenced was thymocytes. This CDR3 reads CASSTKDRGRGGYTF. The CDR3 DNA reads TGTGCCAGCAGCACCAAGGACAGGGGGCGCGGGGGCTACACCTTC.